Included here is one T cell receptor beta chain sequence, with context. Its recognized antigen is unknown. No clone much larger than this one lies a single base away; base qualities are absent. The sample originates from a study of graft-versus-host responses after intestinal transplantation (dated by TCRdb to about 2021). At the level of the whole study: The transplants that recipients received were multivisceral, liver-intestinal, or isolated intestinal. Alloreactive clones were identified by sequencing pre-transplant mixed lymphocyte reaction products and comparing them with unstimulated pre-transplant donor and recipient T cells. Samples from three later patients were sequenced in-house on an Illumina MiSeq with MiXCR processing rather than by the commercial service. A cohort of roughly 25 intestinal transplant recipients, including one retransplant, was enrolled, and a few patients lacking pretransplant specimens were excluded. Bulk TCR-beta CDR3 sequencing was used to track graft-versus-host and host-versus-graft alloreactive T cell clones in the graft, circulation and bone marrow after intestinal transplantation. Every recipient was given anti-thymocyte globulin induction, followed by around three years of maintenance tacrolimus and steroids. A peak of at least 4% donor T cells among recipient peripheral blood mononuclear cells was the definition used for donor T cell macrochimerism.

Libraries were prepared through the immunoSEQ multiplex PCR assay. For most patients, genomic DNA was isolated with the Qiagen DNeasy Blood and Tissue Kit and shipped frozen to Adaptive Biotechnologies for TCR sequencing. For most patients, genomic DNA was subjected to high-throughput TCR-beta CDR3 sequencing by Adaptive Biotechnologies. Per the authors' processing: TCR sequencing data were retrieved from Adaptive's ImmunoSEQ software for 15 to 20 patients, whereas a few other patients were processed with MiXCR and VDJtools. To correct CD4 versus CD8 sorting errors, any sequence found in both subsets at a frequency ratio below 5:1 was removed. Because the origin of CDR3 nucleotide sequences shared between donor and recipient could not be assigned, those sequences were removed. At least 2-fold expansion over unstimulated cells and a minimum CFSE-low frequency of 0.002% (template counts) or 0.001% (read counts) were required for clones to be classified as alloreactive. A clone was considered mappable if detected in the sequenced pre-transplant spleen, lymph node, or MLR CFSE-low populations of the donor or recipient. Cumulative frequency of alloreactive clones was calculated as a percentage of all sequences weighted by copy number. TCRdb stores this immuneACCESS table with in-frame sequences only. Part of the clones is absent; in the studies checked, under half of the shortfall reflects unresolved V genes, and no reason is known for the rest. The V and J calls and clone size were taken over from that table, and D and trimming were inferred from the DNA. This sample is represented by tens of thousands of clones; around 92% of them were singletons. The ten biggest clones cover approximately 0.56% of the sample.

The sample's time point label, decoded: cells obtained before transplantation from donor or recipient. CD3+CD4+ and CD3+CD8+ populations were FACS-sorted from unstimulated pre-transplant donor and recipient cells taken from spleen or lymph nodes. The full study reports these points: Patients with donor T cell macrochimerism had high GvH to HvG T cell clonal ratios in their allografts. GvH clones turned up in recipient bone marrow, with some appearing earlier in ileal mucosa or blood, a pattern consistent with an intestinal mucosal origin. The conclusions were limited by the relatively low number and heterogeneity of the intestinal transplant patients. Early after transplant, peak levels of circulating GvH clones were found to be associated with declines in HvG clones.

V is cut back by 8 bases and J by 3 bases, with 11 bases in the junction unmatched. From the cysteine up to the phenylalanine, the CDR3 has a length of 15 residues. Only the CDR3 portion is preserved as DNA: 45 bases, with reading frame beginning at the first base. Based on the germline V gene (reference sequence), the CDR1 and CDR2 sequences are MNHNY and SVGAGI. The chain is made from TRBV6-6 and TRBJ2-3; 7 bases in the junction line up with TRBD2. The clonotype originates from a human donor who was the organ donor for an intestinal transplant. The sample here was unstimulated CD4+ T cells sorted from spleen or lymph node cells, taken before transplant. This receptor has the CDR3 CASDLWREKTDTQYF. In nucleotide form, the sequence is TGTGCCAGCGATTTATGGCGGGAGAAAACAGATACGCAGTATTTT.